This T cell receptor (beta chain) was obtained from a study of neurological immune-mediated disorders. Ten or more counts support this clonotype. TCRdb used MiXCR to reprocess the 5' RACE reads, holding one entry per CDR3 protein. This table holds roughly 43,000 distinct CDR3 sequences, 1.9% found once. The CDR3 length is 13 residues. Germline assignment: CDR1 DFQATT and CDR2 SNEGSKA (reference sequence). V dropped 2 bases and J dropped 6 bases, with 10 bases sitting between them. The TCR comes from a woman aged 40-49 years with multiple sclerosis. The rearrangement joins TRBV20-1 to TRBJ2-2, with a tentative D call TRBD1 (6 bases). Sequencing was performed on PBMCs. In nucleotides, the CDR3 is TGCAGTGCTAGATCCACAGGGCCCGGGGAGCTGTTTTTT. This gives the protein CSARSTGPGELFF.